The subject of this entry is one TCR beta chain. What it binds is unknown. The sample is drawn from a study of T cell responses to AZD1222 COVID-19 vaccine. The assay was immunoSEQ multiplex PCR, and TCRdb's table has in-frame clones only and misses some. This table has around 120,000 clones, nearly 90% appearing once. Germline assignment: CDR1 SGHVS and CDR2 FNYEAQ. Trimming took 2 bases from V and 3 from J, leaving 13 bases between them. This CDR3 is 15 amino acids long. Study findings and constraints: Spike-wide vaccine-associated CD4 TCRs dominated at 160-218 and 743-854.

The input for sequencing was peripheral blood, taken 28 days after the second AZD1222 dose. This TCR came from an adult who received the AZD1222 COVID-19 vaccine. The chain employs TRBV7-6 and TRBJ1-1; D is uncertain. CDR3 amino acids: CASSLHPGADTEAFF. In DNA form, the CDR3 reads TGTGCCAGCAGCTTACATCCGGGTGCGGACACTGAAGCTTTCTTT.